The present T cell receptor beta chain was sequenced within a study of blood T cell repertoires in COVID-19. Study background: From the United States, Italy and Spain came samples of acute and convalescent COVID-19.

CDR3 size: 15 residues. The germline V gene encodes CDR1 LGHDT and CDR2 YNNKEL (reference sequence). V lost 4 bases to trimming and J lost 5 bases; unmatched junction nucleotides: 7. Method: immunoSEQ multiplex PCR; TCRdb's copy keeps in-frame clones and lacks some. There are a few hundred thousand clones in the sample; more than 85% occur only once, and approximately 5.1% lies in the top ten. Patients of the Seattle cohort, enrolled during active infection, were followed longitudinally. The sequenced material came from peripheral blood. This chain connects TRBV3-1 (or the pseudogene TRBV3-2) to TRBJ2-1, with 8 bases identical to TRBD1. This sequence was found in a woman aged 60-75 years with COVID-19, enrolled during active disease. The CDR3 loop is CASSRDGTGHNEQFF. The CDR3 DNA sequence: TGTGCCAGCAGCCGAGACGGGACAGGACACAATGAGCAGTTCTTC.